What follows are 16 T cell receptor beta chains derived from one specimen sequenced in a study of T cell responses to AZD1222 COVID-19 vaccine. Method: immunoSEQ multiplex PCR; TCRdb's copy keeps in-frame clones and lacks some. The sample contains tens of thousands of clones, about 89% of which appear only once. Specimen: peripheral blood, collected on day 0 of AZD1222 vaccination. The source is an adult in good health.

The genes are TRBV19 and TRBJ2-7; D call uncertain. Looked up from germline, CDR1 is LNHDA and CDR2 is SQIVND (reference sequence). The length of the CDR3 is 13 residues. Trimming pared 1 base from V and 5 bases from J, leaving 9 bases between. The CDR3 region is CASSIGSRDEQYF. For the CDR3, the DNA is TGTGCCAGTAGTATAGGGTCCCGGGACGAGCAGTACTTC.

The rearrangement joins TRBV3-1 (or the pseudogene TRBV3-2) to TRBJ1-1; D is undetermined. The V and J ends lost 2 bases and 7 bases respectively, with 11 bases between them. The germline CDR1 and CDR2 sequences are LGHDT and YNNKEL (reference sequence). The length of the CDR3 is 13 residues. CDR3 coding DNA: TGTGCCAGCAGCCAAAGGGCTGCGGTTGAAGCTTTCTTT. The encoded protein is CASSQRAAVEAFF.

The genes are TRBV6-5 and TRBJ1-6, with a weak D call TRBD1 (6 bases). CDR3 length: 13 residues. The germline V and J ends were trimmed by 8 bases and 7 bases, with 12 bases remaining between them. Germline CDR1 MNHEY, CDR2 SVGAGI. The CDR3 bases are TGTGCCAGCCGGGGGGGGGCGAATTCACCCCTCCACTTT. Amino acids: CASRGGANSPLHF.

CDR3 sequence (DNA): TGTGCCAGCAGCTTAGGAGAGACAGATACGCAGTATTTT. Translated: CASSLGETDTQYF. V gene TRBV11-3 combines with J gene TRBJ2-3; the D is unclear. The V and J ends lost 1 base and 3 bases respectively, with 5 bases between them. The germline gives CDR1 SGHNT, CDR2 YENEEA. This CDR3 comprises 13 residues.

V and J are TRBV5-4 and TRBJ2-2; the match to TRBD2 covers 13 bases. The germline V gene encodes CDR1 SGHNT and CDR2 YYREEE (reference sequence). Trimming at V came to 4 bases and at J to 1 base, leaving 7 bases not matched to a gene. The CDR3 loop spans 18 amino acids. CDR3 sequence reads: CASSPGWTSGGNTGELFF. The CDR3 DNA reads TGTGCCAGCAGCCCCGGTTGGACTAGCGGGGGGAACACCGGGGAGCTGTTTTTT.

This sequence joins TRBV18 and TRBJ1-3; 8 bases are a match to TRBD1. Germline lookup yields CDR1 KGHSH and CDR2 LQKENI. This CDR3 contains 16 residues. Germline trimming cut 3 bases from V and 1 base from J; bases unmatched to any gene: 5. The CDR3 nucleotides are TGTGCCAGCTCACCTAGGGACAGGCCTTCTGGAAACACCATATATTTT. Translated: CASSPRDRPSGNTIYF. The whole variable domain, filled in from reference TRBV18 and TRBJ1-3, reads NAGVMQNPRHLVRRRGQEARLRCSPMKGHSHVYWYRQLPEEGLKFMVYLQKENIIDESGMPKERFSAEFPKEGPSILRIQQVVRGDSAAYFCASSPRDRPSGNTIYFGEGSWLTVV.

The CDR3 reads CASTLPTGAGSPLHF. CDR3 nucleotide sequence: TGTGCCAGCACCCTCCCTACAGGCGCAGGGTCACCCCTCCACTTT. The V call is TRBV7-2, the J call TRBJ1-6; the D gene is possibly TRBD1 (5 bases). V dropped 7 bases and J dropped 10 bases, with 20 bases sitting between them. The CDR3 covers 15 residues. Germline V CDR1 and CDR2: SGHTA, FQGNSA.

The CDR3 loop reads CASSNGASGGYEQYF. CDR3 nucleotides: TGTGCCAGCAGCAATGGGGCTAGCGGGGGCTACGAGCAGTACTTC. The chain uses TRBV21-1 and TRBJ2-7; the tabulated D call, TRBD2, remains unverified against the DNA. TRBV21-1 is deemed a pseudogene. The CDR3 extends over 15 amino acids.

The J gene is TRBJ1-1, the V gene TRBV7-2; the D is unclear. Germline CDR1 is SGHTA and CDR2 is FQGNSA. Between the trimmed V and J ends, which lost 4 bases and 3 bases, there was a span of 9 bases. CDR3 length: 13 amino acids. CDR3 DNA: TGTGCCAGCAGCTCAAACCTTTACACTGAAGCTTTCTTT. Translating gives CASSSNLYTEAFF.

The gene calls are TRBV11-2 and TRBJ2-5; D is unclear. Germline loops: CDR1 SGHAT, CDR2 FQNNGV. This CDR3 is 15 amino acids long. Trimming cost V 1 base and J 3 bases, with 12 bases left between them. CDR3 DNA sequence: TGTGCCAGCAGCTTAGGTGCGGCCAGGAAAGAGACCCAGTACTTC. Translation gives CASSLGAARKETQYF. The full variable domain, completed using reference TRBV11-2 and TRBJ2-5, is EAGVAQSPRYKIIEKRQSVAFWCNPISGHATLYWYQQILGQGPKLLIQFQNNGVVDDSQLPKDRFSAERLKGVDSTLKIQPAKLEDSAVYLCASSLGAARKETQYFGPGTRLLVL.

This clone was seen a single time. The chain carries TRBV4-1 and TRBJ1-2; TRBD1 aligns across 8 bases. V gave up 4 bases and J gave up 3 bases; unmatched junction bases: 4. This CDR3 comprises 14 residues. Germline V gives CDR1 MGHRA, CDR2 YSYEKL. CDR3 loop: CASSPWDRHYGYTF. CDR3 sequence (DNA): TGCGCCAGCAGCCCATGGGACAGGCACTATGGCTACACCTTC.

This rearrangement joins TRBV19 to TRBJ2-7, with TRBD2 matching 14 bases. The ends lost 10 bases at V and 5 bases at J; junction bases unmatched: 10. The CDR3 totals 15 residues. In germline, CDR1 is LNHDA, CDR2 SQIVND (reference sequence). This CDR3 reads CATTDGTSGRHEQYF. In nucleotides, the CDR3 is TGTGCCACCACGGACGGGACTAGCGGGAGACACGAGCAGTACTTC.

This rearrangement joins TRBV27 to TRBJ1-4; no reliable D call. Germline lookup yields CDR1 MNHEY and CDR2 SMNVEV (reference sequence). The length of the CDR3 is 11 residues. Trimming left V 6 bases short and J 4 bases short, with 3 bases between. The CDR3 bases are TGTGCCAGCAGAGGTAATGAAAAACTGTTTTTT. This encodes CASRGNEKLFF.

The rearrangement uses TRBV10-1 and TRBJ2-5, with D tentatively TRBD2 (6 bases). V gave up 3 bases and J gave up 1 base, with 6 bases separating them. The CDR3 totals 13 residues. Germline V gene data show CDR1 as WNHNN and CDR2 as SYGVQD (reference sequence). Written as DNA, the CDR3 is TGCGCCAGCAGTGATAGCGGCCAAGAGACCCAGTACTTC. Its protein product is CASSDSGQETQYF.

This clone has just a few counts. V usage is TRBV13 and J usage is TRBJ2-3; 7 bases align to TRBD2. This CDR3 spans 17 amino acids. V was clipped by 5 bases and J by 3 bases; unmatched bases: 14. The germline gives CDR1 PRHDT, CDR2 FYEKMQ (reference sequence). The CDR3 loop is CASSPTGASGNTDTQYF. The CDR3 DNA reads TGTGCCAGCAGCCCAACCGGAGCTAGCGGTAATACAGATACGCAGTATTTT.

The rearrangement joins TRBV6-5 to TRBJ2-5; TRBD2 might be the D (5 bases). V was clipped by 2 bases and J by 8 bases, with 18 bases between them. Germline V lookup: CDR1 MNHEY, CDR2 SVGAGI. This CDR3 contains 15 residues. The CDR3 loop reads CASSYNGGAEYTQYF. CDR3 in DNA: TGTGCCAGCAGTTACAACGGAGGAGCCGAGTATACCCAGTACTTC.